This T cell receptor beta chain was recorded in a study of lymphopenia after photon versus proton radiotherapy. Study-wide results and limits: Only patients who died were analyzed for survival; proton advantage is unproven. Relative stability marked proton patients; photon patients lost diversity and naive cells.

Unmatched junction bases numbered 8, after V lost 4 bases and J lost 2 bases. The CDR3 spans 16 residues. CDR1 is KGHSH, CDR2 LQKENI, per germline. Concerning this clone itself: What it recognizes is unknown.

The protocol was immunoSEQ multiplex PCR, while the TCRdb copy is restricted to in-frame clones and leaves out a portion. The profile shows roughly 12,000 clones, around 90% of them singletons. This receptor was identified in a man aged 55-75 years with pancreatic cancer. The chain employs TRBV18 and TRBJ1-2; TRBD1 aligns across 9 bases. This sample comprised peripheral blood, obtained from a patient treated with photon-based radiotherapy. The CDR3, as DNA: TGTGCCAGCTCACTATCTACAGGGGGCACCAACTATGGCTACACCTTC. As protein: CASSLSTGGTNYGYTF.